This T cell receptor beta chain was documented in a study of blood T cell repertoires in COVID-19. The sample holds one count of this clone. Germline-derived CDR1 and CDR2 are PRHDT and FYEKMQ (reference sequence). The CDR3 sequence is 14 residues long. Trimming pared 3 bases from V and 10 bases from J, leaving 18 bases between. Study processing details: Estimation of nucleated cell counts relied on the amplification of reference gene primers. This table comes from immunoSEQ multiplex PCR, and its TCRdb copy is limited to in-frame clones, with some not included. V and J calls and clone size are as listed in that table; D and trimming were resolved from the DNA. The sample holds roughly 120,000 clones, around 79% seen once.

The sample consisted of peripheral blood. The V gene is TRBV13, the J gene TRBJ2-5; tentative D call: TRBD2 (6 bases). The receptor was derived from a man in his fifties with acute or convalescent COVID-19. DNA for the CDR3: TGTGCCAGCAGCTTCGCCCTCATAGGGGAGGTCCAGTACTTC. Residues: CASSFALIGEVQYF.